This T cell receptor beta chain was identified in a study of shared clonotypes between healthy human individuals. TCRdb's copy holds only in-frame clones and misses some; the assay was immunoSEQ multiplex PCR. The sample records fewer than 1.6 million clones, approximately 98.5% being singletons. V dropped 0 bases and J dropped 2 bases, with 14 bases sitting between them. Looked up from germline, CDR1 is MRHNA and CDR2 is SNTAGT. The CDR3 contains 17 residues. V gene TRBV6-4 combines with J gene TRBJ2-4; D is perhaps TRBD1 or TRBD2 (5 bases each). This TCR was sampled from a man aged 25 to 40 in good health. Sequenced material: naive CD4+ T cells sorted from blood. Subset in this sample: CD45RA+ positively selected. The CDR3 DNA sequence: TGTGCCAGCAGTGACTCCCTCCAGGGAGTGACCAAAAACATTCAGTACTTC. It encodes CASSDSLQGVTKNIQYF.